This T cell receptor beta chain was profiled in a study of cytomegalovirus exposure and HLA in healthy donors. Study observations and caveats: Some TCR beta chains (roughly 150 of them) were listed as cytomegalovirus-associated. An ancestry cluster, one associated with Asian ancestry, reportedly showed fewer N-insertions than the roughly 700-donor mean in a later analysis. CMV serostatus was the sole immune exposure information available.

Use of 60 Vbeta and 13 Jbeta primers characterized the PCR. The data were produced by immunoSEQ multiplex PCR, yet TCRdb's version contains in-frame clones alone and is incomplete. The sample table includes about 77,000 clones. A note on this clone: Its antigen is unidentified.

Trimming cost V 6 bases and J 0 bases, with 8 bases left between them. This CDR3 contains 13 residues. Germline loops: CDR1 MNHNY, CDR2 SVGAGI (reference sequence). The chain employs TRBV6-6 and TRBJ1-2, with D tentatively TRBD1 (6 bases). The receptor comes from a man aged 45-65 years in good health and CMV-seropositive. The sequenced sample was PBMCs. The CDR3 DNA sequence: TGTGCCAGCAGGGCAGGGGCTAACTATGGCTACACCTTC. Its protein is CASRAGANYGYTF.